A selection of T cell receptor beta chains follows, all from one sample in a study of blood T cell repertoires in COVID-19. Here immunoSEQ multiplex PCR was the method, and the copy in TCRdb shows in-frame clones only, minus some. The repertoire holds 150,000 or so clones, with about 80% as singletons. The sequencing input was peripheral blood. The receptors stem from a woman aged 60 to 75 with acute or convalescent COVID-19. The CDR3 runs from the conserved cysteine through the conserved F or W. A D gene is named only where the DNA matches it firmly. A clone size is listed for some rows: how often the clone was seen (once, few, many), or a class if it is expanded.

CASSQDDSSNQPQHF,TGTGCCAGCAGCCAAGACGACAGTAGCAATCAGCCCCAGCATTTT,NA,TRBJ1-5,NA,TRBV14
CASSLARNNEQFF,TGTGCCAGCAGTTTAGCGAGGAACAATGAGCAGTTCTTC,few,TRBJ2-1,NA,TRBV27
CASSDTGTRGNTIYF,TGCGCCAGCAGCGACACCGGGACTCGTGGAAACACCATATATTTT,NA,TRBJ1-3,NA,TRBV5-1
CASSLDSGAQYF,TGTGCCAGCAGCTTAGATTCGGGAGCCCAGTACTTC,few,TRBJ2-5,NA,TRBV11-3
CASSVGQSYEQYF,TGTGCCAGCAGCGTGGGACAGTCCTACGAGCAGTACTTC,NA,TRBJ2-7,TRBD1,TRBV2
CSASGLGAKDTEAFF,TGCAGTGCTAGTGGGTTGGGGGCGAAGGACACTGAAGCTTTCTTT,NA,TRBJ1-1,NA,TRBV20-1
CASSELAGITDTQYF,TGTGCCAGCAGCGAACTAGCGGGAATAACAGATACGCAGTATTTT,NA,TRBJ2-3,TRBD2,TRBV7-9
CASSWVAGGQGDTQYF,TGTGCCAGCAGCTGGGTAGCGGGGGGGCAGGGAGATACGCAGTATTTT,NA,TRBJ2-3,TRBD2,TRBV11-2
CASSPTSGGDTDTQYF,TGTGCCAGCAGCCCCACTAGCGGGGGGGACACAGATACGCAGTATTTT,NA,TRBJ2-3,TRBD2,TRBV7-9
CASSEQGRRGYTF,TGTGCCAGCAGTGAACAGGGGCGCCGAGGCTACACCTTC,NA,TRBJ1-2,NA,TRBV6-1
CASSSGLAGGSYNEQFF,TGTGCCAGCAGCTCTGGGCTAGCGGGGGGATCCTACAATGAGCAGTTCTTC,once,TRBJ2-1,TRBD2,TRBV7-9
CASSLSVEPLHF,TGTGCCAGCAGTTTATCTGTAGAACCCCTCCACTTT,NA,TRBJ1-6,NA,TRBV28
CASSWGTGVREKLFF,TGCGCCAGCAGCTGGGGGACAGGGGTAAGAGAAAAACTGTTTTTT,NA,TRBJ1-4,TRBD1,TRBV5-1
CASSPSGTGKTEAFF,TGTGCCAGCTCACCATCCGGGACAGGGAAGACTGAAGCTTTCTTT,NA,TRBJ1-1,TRBD1,TRBV18
CASSLPGGAVQETQYF,TGTGCCAGCAGTTTACCCGGGGGGGCAGTCCAAGAGACCCAGTACTTC,NA,TRBJ2-5,TRBD2,TRBV28
CASTQGDRGGADTQYF,TGTGCCAGCACCCAGGGGGACAGGGGAGGAGCAGATACGCAGTATTTT,once,TRBJ2-3,TRBD1,TRBV28
CASSPPSVRGGTGELFF,TGTGCCAGCTCACCACCGAGCGTCAGGGGTGGGACCGGGGAGCTGTTTTTT,NA,TRBJ2-2,NA,TRBV18
CASSLTGNIQYF,TGTGCCAGCAGCCTGACAGGAAACATTCAGTACTTC,NA,TRBJ2-4,NA,TRBV5-5
CASSLTGGEETQYF,TGTGCCAGCAGTTTGACGGGAGGGGAAGAGACCCAGTACTTC,NA,TRBJ2-5,TRBD2,TRBV6-5
CASSKRTASSYNEQFF,TGCGCCAGCAGTAAACGGACAGCGAGCTCCTACAATGAGCAGTTCTTC,once,TRBJ2-1,NA,TRBV23-1
CARSFPRKAIETQYF,TGTGCCAGAAGCTTCCCGCGTAAAGCAATAGAGACCCAGTACTTC,NA,TRBJ2-5,NA,TRBV5-3
CASSLIGGVRDTEAFF,TGTGCCAGCAGTTTGATAGGTGGAGTCAGGGACACTGAAGCTTTCTTT,NA,TRBJ1-1,NA,TRBV28
CASTWSLNTEAFF,TGTGCCAGCACCTGGAGCTTGAACACTGAAGCTTTCTTT,NA,TRBJ1-1,NA,TRBV28
CASSYGGATKNIQYF,TGTGCCAGCAGTTACGGGGGGGCTACCAAAAACATTCAGTACTTC,NA,TRBJ2-4,NA,TRBV6-5
CASGAGGSNEKLFF,TGTGCCAGTGGGGCGGGGGGCTCTAATGAAAAACTGTTTTTT,NA,TRBJ1-4,NA,TRBV28
CAISESVGGSYNSPLHF,TGTGCCATCAGTGAGTCAGTAGGGGGCTCCTATAATTCACCCCTCCACTTT,NA,TRBJ1-6,NA,TRBV10-3
CTTMGGQSSYNEQFF,TGCACAACTATGGGCGGGCAGAGCTCCTACAATGAGCAGTTCTTC,NA,TRBJ2-1,NA,TRBV29-1
CATSRGGGTSYGYTF,TGTGCCACCAGCAGAGGTGGGGGGACTAGCTATGGCTACACCTTC,NA,TRBJ1-2,NA,TRBV15
CASSSFRRGGSDTQYF,TGTGCCAGCAGTTCCTTTCGGCGGGGGGGCTCGGATACGCAGTATTTT,NA,TRBJ2-3,TRBD2,TRBV7-2
CATQGYGSSYEQYF,TGTGCCACCCAGGGATATGGTTCGAGCTACGAGCAGTACTTC,NA,TRBJ2-7,NA,TRBV24-1
CASSYVGALGYTF,TGTGCCAGCAGTTACGTGGGGGCGCTTGGCTACACCTTC,NA,TRBJ1-2,NA,TRBV6-6
CASSISLGPGDEQFF,TGTGCCAGTAGTATCTCTCTAGGCCCCGGGGATGAGCAGTTCTTC,NA,TRBJ2-1,NA,TRBV19
CAWSVGYSNQPQHF,TGTGCCTGGAGTGTCGGGTATAGCAATCAGCCCCAGCATTTT,many,TRBJ1-5,NA,TRBV30
CASSSGDREGYTF,TGTGCCAGCAGTTCGGGGGACAGGGAGGGCTACACCTTC,NA,TRBJ1-2,TRBD1,TRBV6-6
CASSPIQGGNQPQHF,TGTGCCAGCAGCCCAATACAGGGGGGCAATCAGCCCCAGCATTTT,once,TRBJ1-5,TRBD1,TRBV27